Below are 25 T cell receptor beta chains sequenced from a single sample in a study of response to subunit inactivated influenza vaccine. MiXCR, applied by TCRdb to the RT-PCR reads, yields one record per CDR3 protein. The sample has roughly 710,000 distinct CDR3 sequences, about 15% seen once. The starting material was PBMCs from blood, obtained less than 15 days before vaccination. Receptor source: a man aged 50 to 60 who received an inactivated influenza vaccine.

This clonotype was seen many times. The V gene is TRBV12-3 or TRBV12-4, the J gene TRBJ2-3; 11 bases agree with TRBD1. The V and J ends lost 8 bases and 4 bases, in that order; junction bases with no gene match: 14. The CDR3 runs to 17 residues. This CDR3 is CASRPHPGQGAADTQYF. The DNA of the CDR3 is TGTGCCAGCCGACCACACCCTGGACAGGGGGCAGCAGATACGCAGTATTTT.

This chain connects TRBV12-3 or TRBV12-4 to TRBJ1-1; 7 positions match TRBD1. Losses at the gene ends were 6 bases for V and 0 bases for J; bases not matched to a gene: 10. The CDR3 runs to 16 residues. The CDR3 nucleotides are TGTGCCAGCAGCCCCTACAGGGGACCCATGAACACTGAAGCTTTCTTT. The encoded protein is CASSPYRGPMNTEAFF.

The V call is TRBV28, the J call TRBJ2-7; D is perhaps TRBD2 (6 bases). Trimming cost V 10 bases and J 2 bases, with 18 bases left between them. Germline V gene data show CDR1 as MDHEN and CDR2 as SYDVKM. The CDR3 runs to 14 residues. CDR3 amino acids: CATSTWRDPYEQYF. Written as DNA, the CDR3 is TGTGCCACTTCGACGTGGCGGGACCCCTACGAGCAGTACTTC.

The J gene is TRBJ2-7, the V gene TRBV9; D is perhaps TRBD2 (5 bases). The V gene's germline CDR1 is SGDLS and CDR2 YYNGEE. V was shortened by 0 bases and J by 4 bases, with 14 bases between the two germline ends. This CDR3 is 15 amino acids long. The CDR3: CASSVESGGPYEQYF. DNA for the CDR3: TGTGCCAGCAGCGTAGAAAGCGGAGGACCTTACGAGCAGTACTTC.

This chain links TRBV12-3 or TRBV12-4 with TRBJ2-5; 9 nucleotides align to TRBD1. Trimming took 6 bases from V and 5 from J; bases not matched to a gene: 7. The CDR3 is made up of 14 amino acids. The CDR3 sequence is CASSSQGAWETQYF. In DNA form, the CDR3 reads TGTGCCAGCAGCTCACAGGGGGCATGGGAGACCCAGTACTTC.

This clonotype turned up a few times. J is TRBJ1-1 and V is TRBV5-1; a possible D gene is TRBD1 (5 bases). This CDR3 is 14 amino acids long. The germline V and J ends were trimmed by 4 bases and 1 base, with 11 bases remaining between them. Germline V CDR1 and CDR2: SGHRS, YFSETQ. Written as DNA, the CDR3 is TGCGCCAGCAGCCTACAGGTGTCGAACACTGAAGCTTTCTTT. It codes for CASSLQVSNTEAFF. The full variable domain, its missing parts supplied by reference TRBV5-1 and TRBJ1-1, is KAGVTQTPRYLIKTRGQQVTLSCSPISGHRSVSWYQQTPGQGLQFLFEYFSETQRNKGNFPGRFSGRQFSNSRSEMNVSTLELGDSALYLCASSLQVSNTEAFFGQGTRLTVV.

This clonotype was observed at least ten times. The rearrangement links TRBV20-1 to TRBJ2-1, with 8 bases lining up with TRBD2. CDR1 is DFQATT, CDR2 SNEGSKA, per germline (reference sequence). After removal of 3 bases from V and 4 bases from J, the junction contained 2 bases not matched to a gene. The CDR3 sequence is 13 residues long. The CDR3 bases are TGCAGTGCTAGCGGGGGGGCGTACAATGAGCAGTTCTTC. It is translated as CSASGGAYNEQFF.

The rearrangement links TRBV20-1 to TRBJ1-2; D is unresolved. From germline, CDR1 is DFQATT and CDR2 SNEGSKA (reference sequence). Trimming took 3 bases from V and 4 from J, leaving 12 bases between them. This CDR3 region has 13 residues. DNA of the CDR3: TGCAGTGCTAGTGAGGGCGGTATCTATGGCTACACCTTC. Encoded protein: CSASEGGIYGYTF.

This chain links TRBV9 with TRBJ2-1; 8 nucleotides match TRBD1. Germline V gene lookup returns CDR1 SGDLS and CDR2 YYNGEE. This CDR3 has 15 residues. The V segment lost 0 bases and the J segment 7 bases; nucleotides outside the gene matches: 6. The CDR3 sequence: CASSVAGGLVNEQFF. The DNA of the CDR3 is TGTGCCAGCAGCGTAGCAGGGGGCCTTGTTAATGAGCAGTTCTTC.

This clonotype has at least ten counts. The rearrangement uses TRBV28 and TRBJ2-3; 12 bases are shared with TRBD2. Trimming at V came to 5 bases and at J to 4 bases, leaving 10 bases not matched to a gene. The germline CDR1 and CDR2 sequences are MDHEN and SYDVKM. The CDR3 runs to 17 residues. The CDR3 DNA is TGTGCCAGCAGTCTAGCGGGAGGGCCGAGGGGGGCAGATACGCAGTATTTT. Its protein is CASSLAGGPRGADTQYF.

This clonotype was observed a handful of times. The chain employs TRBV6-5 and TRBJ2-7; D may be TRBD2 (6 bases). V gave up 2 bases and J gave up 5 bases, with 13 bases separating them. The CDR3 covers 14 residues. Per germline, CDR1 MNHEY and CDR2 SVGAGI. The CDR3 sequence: CASSYPDQRDEQYF. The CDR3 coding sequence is TGTGCCAGCAGTTACCCTGACCAGCGGGACGAGCAGTACTTC.

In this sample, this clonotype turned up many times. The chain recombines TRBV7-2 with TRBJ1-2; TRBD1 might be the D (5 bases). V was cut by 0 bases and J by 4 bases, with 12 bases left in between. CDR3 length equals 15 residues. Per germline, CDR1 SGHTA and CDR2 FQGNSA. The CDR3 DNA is TGTGCCAGCAGCTTAGCGGGGACGGCTCTCTATGGCTACACCTTC. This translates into CASSLAGTALYGYTF.

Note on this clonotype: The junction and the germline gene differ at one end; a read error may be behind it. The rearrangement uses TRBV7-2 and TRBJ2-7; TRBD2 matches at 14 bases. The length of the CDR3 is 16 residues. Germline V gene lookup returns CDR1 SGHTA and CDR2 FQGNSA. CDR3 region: CASSLVWGLAGDEKYF. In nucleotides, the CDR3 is TGTGCCAGCAGCTTAGTATGGGGACTAGCGGGAGACGAGAAGTACTTC.

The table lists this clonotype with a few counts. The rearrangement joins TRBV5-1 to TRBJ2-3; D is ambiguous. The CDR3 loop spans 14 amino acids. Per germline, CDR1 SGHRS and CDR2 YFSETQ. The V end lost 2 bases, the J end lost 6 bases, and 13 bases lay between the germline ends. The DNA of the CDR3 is TGCGCCAGCAGCTTCCGGGTCCACGAGGATACGCAGTATTTT. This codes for CASSFRVHEDTQYF.

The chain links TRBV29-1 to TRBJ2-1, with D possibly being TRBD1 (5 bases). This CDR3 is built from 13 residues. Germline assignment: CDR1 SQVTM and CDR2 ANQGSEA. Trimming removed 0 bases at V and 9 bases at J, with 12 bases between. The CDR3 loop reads CSVEDGSGFEQFF. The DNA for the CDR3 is TGCAGCGTTGAAGATGGGTCAGGGTTTGAGCAGTTCTTC.

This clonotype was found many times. This CDR3 is CASSPLPGPSGNEQFF. CDR3 nucleotides: TGTGCCAGCAGCCCCTTGCCGGGCCCATCGGGGAATGAGCAGTTCTTC. This sequence joins TRBV27 and TRBJ2-1; possible D gene TRBD2, 5 bases. CDR3 length equals 16 residues. The germline V and J ends were trimmed by 6 bases and 7 bases, with 22 bases remaining between them. The V gene's germline CDR1 is MNHEY and CDR2 SMNVEV (reference sequence).

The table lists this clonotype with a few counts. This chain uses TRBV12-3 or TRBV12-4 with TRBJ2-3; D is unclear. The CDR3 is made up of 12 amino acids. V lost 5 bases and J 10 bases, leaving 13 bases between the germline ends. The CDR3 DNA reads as TGTGCCAGCAGTACAGACGTCCGCTCGCAGTATTTT. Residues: CASSTDVRSQYF.

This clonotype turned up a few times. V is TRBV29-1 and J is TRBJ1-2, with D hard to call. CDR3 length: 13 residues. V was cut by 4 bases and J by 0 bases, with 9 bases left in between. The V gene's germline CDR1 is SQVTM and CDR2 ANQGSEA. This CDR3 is CSVVSVSNYGYTF. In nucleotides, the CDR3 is TGCAGCGTTGTCAGCGTCTCTAACTATGGCTACACCTTC.

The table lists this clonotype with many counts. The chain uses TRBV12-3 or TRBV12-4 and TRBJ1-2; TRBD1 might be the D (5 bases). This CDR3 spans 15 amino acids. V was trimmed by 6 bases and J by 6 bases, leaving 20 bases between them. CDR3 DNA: TGTGCCAGCAGCCCCATTCCTCAGGGAGGCAATGGCTACACCTTC. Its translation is CASSPIPQGGNGYTF.

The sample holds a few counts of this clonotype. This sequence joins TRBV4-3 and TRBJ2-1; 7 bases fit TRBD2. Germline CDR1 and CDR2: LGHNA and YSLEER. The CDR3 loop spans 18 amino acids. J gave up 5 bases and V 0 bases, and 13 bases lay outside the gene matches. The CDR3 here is CASSQETYSGWVNNEQFF. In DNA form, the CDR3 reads TGCGCCAGCAGCCAAGAGACATATAGCGGGTGGGTTAACAATGAGCAGTTCTTC.

The CDR3, as DNA: TGTGCCAGCAGTCCCTGGGCCCGGGGCACCGGGGAGCTGTTTTTT. Residues: CASSPWARGTGELFF. The chain links TRBV27 to TRBJ2-2; D may be TRBD2 (5 bases). Trimming took 5 bases from V and 4 from J, leaving 14 bases between them. This CDR3 has 15 residues. The germline V gene encodes CDR1 MNHEY and CDR2 SMNVEV (reference sequence).

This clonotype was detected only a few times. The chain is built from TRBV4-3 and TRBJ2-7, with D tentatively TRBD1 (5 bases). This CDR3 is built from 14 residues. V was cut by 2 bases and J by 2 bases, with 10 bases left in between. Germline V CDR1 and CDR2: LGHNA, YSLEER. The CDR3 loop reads CASSQRQSTYEQYF. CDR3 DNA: TGCGCCAGCAGCCAAAGACAGTCTACCTACGAGCAGTACTTC.

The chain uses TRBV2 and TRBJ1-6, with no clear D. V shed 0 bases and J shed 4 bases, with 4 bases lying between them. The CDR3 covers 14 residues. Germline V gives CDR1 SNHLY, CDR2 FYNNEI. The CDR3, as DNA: TGTGCCAGCAGTGAAGCCAGTTATAATTCACCCCTCCACTTT. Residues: CASSEASYNSPLHF.

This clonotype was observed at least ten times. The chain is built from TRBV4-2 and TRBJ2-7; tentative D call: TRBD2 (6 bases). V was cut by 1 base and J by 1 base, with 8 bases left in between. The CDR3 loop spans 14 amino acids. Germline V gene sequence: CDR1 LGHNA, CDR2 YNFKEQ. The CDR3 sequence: CASSQVGGSYEQYF. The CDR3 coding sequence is TGTGCCAGCAGCCAAGTCGGGGGATCCTACGAGCAGTACTTC.

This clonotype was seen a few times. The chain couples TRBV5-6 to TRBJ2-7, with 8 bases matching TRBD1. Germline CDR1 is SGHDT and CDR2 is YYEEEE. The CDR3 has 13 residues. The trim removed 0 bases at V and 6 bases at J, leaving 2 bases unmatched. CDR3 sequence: CASSLDRGIEQYF. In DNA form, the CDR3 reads TGTGCCAGCAGCTTGGACAGGGGGATCGAGCAGTACTTC. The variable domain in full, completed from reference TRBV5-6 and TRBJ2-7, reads DAGVTQSPTHLIKTRGQQVTLRCSPKSGHDTVSWYQQALGQGPQFIFQYYEEEERQRGNFPDRFSGHQFPNYSSELNVNALLLGDSALYLCASSLDRGIEQYFGPGTRLTVT.